What follows describes a single TCR beta chain. Its specificity is not known. The data derive from a study of radiotherapy plus CTLA-4 blockade in lung cancer. Study at large: Objective responses emerged in 15% to 20% of patients, and over 30% attained disease control. Broader study findings: Reportedly, early blood T cell clone dynamics best predicted response, with interferon-beta. Radiotherapy was combined with ipilimumab, and tumor-derived TCR clones then expanded in blood.

The length of the CDR3 is 14 residues. V was clipped by 7 bases and J by 5 bases, with 17 bases between them. The germline CDR1 and CDR2 sequences are SEHNR and FQNEAQ (reference sequence). TCRdb's table, derived via immunoSEQ multiplex PCR, lists solely in-frame clones and lacks some. The data show roughly 50,000 clones, with 82% seen just once and 2.5% to 4% held by the top ten. The sample here was peripheral blood, taken from a patient treated with radiotherapy plus ipilimumab. The clonotype was recovered from a human donor with non-small cell lung cancer who had stable disease on radiotherapy plus ipilimumab. This chain links TRBV7-9 with TRBJ2-5; D perhaps matches TRBD2 (7 bases). The CDR3 sequence is CASTRRGGLETQYF. CDR3 in DNA: TGTGCCAGCACACGCAGGGGAGGGCTGGAGACCCAGTACTTC.